This passage covers 15 T cell receptor beta chains from one sample sequenced in a study of OX40 agonist ivuxolimab in advanced cancers. Profiling relied on immunoSEQ multiplex PCR, and the TCRdb table lists in-frame clones only, not all of them. Counted here are around 55,000 clones, 77% occurring once; the ten biggest clones make up approximately 6.8%. The sequencing used CD4+ or CD8+ T cells sorted from blood, collected in a trial of the OX40 agonist ivuxolimab. The receptors originated from an adult with an advanced solid tumor such as melanoma, head and neck, liver or kidney cancer.

The table lists this clone with a few counts. V and J are TRBV27 and TRBJ2-2, with TRBD2 identical over 11 bases. There are 17 residues in the CDR3. The ends lost 2 bases at V and 2 bases at J; junction bases unmatched: 4. The germline gives CDR1 MNHEY, CDR2 SMNVEV (reference sequence). CDR3 loop: CASSLTGTSGNTGELFF. CDR3 DNA sequence: TGTGCCAGCAGTTTAACCGGGACTAGCGGAAACACCGGGGAGCTGTTTTTT.

This clone was seen just once. This chain connects TRBV28 to TRBJ2-7; TRBD1 matches 12 bases. This CDR3 is 17 amino acids long. Germline V CDR1 and CDR2: MDHEN, SYDVKM. The junction had 11 bases not matched to a gene; V was cut back by 5 bases and J by 3 bases. For the CDR3, the DNA is TGTGCCAGCAGTCCCCCTCGGGGGACAGGGGGCAACTACGAGCAGTACTTC. This codes for CASSPPRGTGGNYEQYF.

This sequence joins TRBV9 and TRBJ1-2; 7 positions match TRBD1. After removal of 4 bases from V and 12 bases from J, the junction contained 15 bases not matched to a gene. This CDR3 has 14 residues. Germline V gene lookup returns CDR1 SGDLS and CDR2 YYNGEE. The CDR3 bases are TGTGCCAGCAGCTCGGGAGGGGGCAGGGGGAGACACACCTTC. It yields the protein CASSSGGGRGRHTF.

The chain links TRBV11-2 to TRBJ2-1; D unclear. Trimming took off 4 bases at V and 15 bases at J, with 19 bases between the two ends. This CDR3 has 13 amino acids. The germline gives CDR1 SGHAT, CDR2 FQNNGV. This CDR3 reads CASSSPRARRGFF. The DNA of the CDR3 is TGTGCCAGCAGCTCCCCTCGGGCAAGGCGAGGGTTCTTC.

This chain uses TRBV5-1 with TRBJ1-1; D ambiguous. Germline CDR1 is SGHRS and CDR2 is YFSETQ. The CDR3 runs 14 residues. V dropped 0 bases and J dropped 5 bases, with 11 bases sitting between them. DNA for the CDR3: TGCGCCAGCAGCTTGGCGGGTGATTTGACTGAAGCTTTCTTT. It codes for CASSLAGDLTEAFF.

CDR3 protein: CASSLKGRGNQNIQYF. CDR3 sequence (DNA): TGTGCCAGCAGTTTAAAGGGGAGGGGGAATCAAAACATTCAGTACTTC. The genes are TRBV27 and TRBJ2-4; TRBD2 is a possible D gene (7 bases). Germline CDR1 and CDR2: MNHEY and SMNVEV (reference sequence). The CDR3 spans 16 residues. V was shortened by 2 bases and J by 5 bases, with 16 bases between the two germline ends.

This clone was detected only a few times. The genes are TRBV18 and TRBJ1-4, with D perhaps TRBD1 (6 bases). Germline V CDR1 and CDR2: KGHSH, LQKENI. V lost 3 bases and J 4 bases, leaving 9 bases between the germline ends. The CDR3 loop spans 14 amino acids. The CDR3 sequence: CASSPTGINEKLFF. In nucleotides, the CDR3 is TGTGCCAGCTCACCGACAGGCATTAATGAAAAACTGTTTTTT.

The chain recombines TRBV5-6 with TRBJ2-1; unclear D gene. This CDR3 has 16 residues. Trimming took 2 bases from V and 4 from J, leaving 16 bases between them. CDR1 SGHDT and CDR2 YYEEEE come from the germline V gene. The CDR3 protein is CASSFSLSVPYNEQFF. The CDR3 region has the DNA TGTGCCAGCAGCTTTTCTCTCTCAGTGCCGTACAATGAGCAGTTCTTC.

V and J are TRBV5-4 and TRBJ2-1, with D perhaps assigned TRBD1 or TRBD2 (6 bases each). Germline CDR1 and CDR2: SGHNT and YYREEE (reference sequence). The CDR3 runs 16 residues. V lost 4 bases, J lost 0 bases, and 14 bases lay in between. In DNA form, the CDR3 reads TGTGCCAGCAGCAGAGAGTGGGGGGCCTCCTACAATGAGCAGTTCTTC. Its protein product is CASSREWGASYNEQFF.

This rearrangement joins TRBV18 to TRBJ1-3; weak D call: TRBD1 (5 bases). This CDR3 contains 16 residues. The germline V gene has CDR1 KGHSH and CDR2 LQKENI. V lost 3 bases and J lost 6, with 18 bases in between. The CDR3 sequence is CASSPSGTALENTIYF. CDR3 sequence (DNA): TGTGCCAGCTCACCCTCCGGGACCGCTTTGGAAAACACCATATATTTT.

This clone occurred a few times. The rearrangement links TRBV18 to TRBJ2-3; 10 nucleotides align to TRBD1. The CDR3 has 14 amino acids. The ends lost 3 bases at V and 8 bases at J; junction bases unmatched: 5. Per germline, CDR1 KGHSH and CDR2 LQKENI. The CDR3 loop is CASSPGQGTVTQYF. The CDR3 bases are TGTGCCAGCTCACCGGGACAGGGGACGGTTACGCAGTATTTT.

The CDR3 nucleotides read TGTGCCAGCAGTGAGTGGACGCCCTATGGCTACACCTTC. It encodes CASSEWTPYGYTF. This chain links TRBV2 with TRBJ1-2; D not certain. V lost 3 bases and J 4 bases, leaving 9 bases between the germline ends. The CDR3 loop spans 13 amino acids. CDR1 is SNHLY, CDR2 FYNNEI, per germline.

DNA for the CDR3: TGTGCCAGCAGCTTGACTAGCGGGGGATTGACCGGGGAGCTGTTTTTT. This codes for CASSLTSGGLTGELFF. This rearrangement joins TRBV7-2 to TRBJ2-2; 12 bases are shared with TRBD2. The junction had 4 bases not matched to a gene; V was cut back by 3 bases and J by 5 bases. The CDR3 contains 16 residues. In germline, CDR1 is SGHTA, CDR2 FQGNSA.

The chain uses TRBV2 and TRBJ2-5, with 12 bases fitting TRBD2. Germline assignment: CDR1 SNHLY and CDR2 FYNNEI. The CDR3 extends over 16 amino acids. V shed 5 bases and J 2 bases; nucleotides not matched to a gene: 6. CDR3 residues: CASSLGLAGRQETQYF. Written as DNA, the CDR3 is TGTGCCAGCAGTCTAGGACTAGCGGGAAGACAAGAGACCCAGTACTTC.

The chain is built from TRBV4-3 and TRBJ2-5, with unresolved D. Near its end, the DNA agrees better with TRBJ2-7, so the J call may be wrong. CDR1 is LGHNA and CDR2 is YSLEER in the germline V gene. The CDR3 consists of 15 residues. CDR3 region: CASSQDRQGFREQYF. CDR3 bases: TGCGCCAGCAGCCAAGATCGCCAAGGGTTCCGCGAGCAGTACTTC.